This TCR beta chain was captured in a study of OX40 agonist ivuxolimab in advanced cancers. Background for the entire study: Ivuxolimab, which targeted the costimulatory receptor OX40 (CD134), was an agonistic, fully human IgG2 monoclonal antibody. Prior anti-PD-1, anti-PD-L1 or anti-CTLA-4 therapy was permitted, and 30% to 50% of dose-escalation patients had received checkpoint inhibitors. The purpose of peripheral TCRbeta sequencing was to test whether ivuxolimab changed TCR sequence diversity and led to clonal T-cell expansion. Among the approximately 50 dose-escalation patients, roughly 20 had hepatocellular carcinoma, about 15 melanoma, 9 renal cell carcinoma and 9 head and neck cancer. In the dose-escalation cohort, approximately 82% of patients were male, and the mean age was roughly 60 years, with a range of roughly 20 to 79. The paper describes the monotherapy dose-escalation part (N of about 52 patients) of the phase I trial of ivuxolimab. Partial responses were achieved by three dose-escalation patients, of whom one had hepatocellular carcinoma and two had cutaneous melanoma. Intravenous ivuxolimab was administered to patients every 2 weeks at six dose levels: 0.01, 0.1, 0.3, 1.5, 3 and 10 mg/kg. Summary of the overall study and its limitations: The antigen specificity of the peripheral T cells that underwent clonal expansion was not determined. After ivuxolimab, more expanded clones were found on average in CD8+ T cells than in CD4+ T cells. At doses from 0.1 to 3.0 mg/kg, clonal expansion was seen in both CD4+ and CD8+ blood T cells between baseline and week 6. Partial responders in the 0.1-3.0 mg/kg groups had among the lowest normalized peripheral clonal expansion, especially among CD8+ T cells. Low levels of normalized T-cell clonal expansion were also seen in some patients who did not respond.

V is shortened by 2 bases, J by 0 bases, and the region joining them spans 21 bases. For CDR1 and CDR2, the germline V gene lists SGDLS and YYNGEE. Spanning cysteine to phenylalanine, the CDR3 consists of 20 amino acids. The retained sequence is limited to the CDR3, 60 bases, with the frame set at the first base. Comments on this clone: This receptor's antigen is unknown. No qualities accompany the bases; no much larger clone lies one base away.

Patients with a history of autoimmune disease or receiving systemic immunosuppression were excluded from the trial. Peripheral blood for TCR sequencing was collected from all dose cohorts at baseline, on cycle 4 day 1, and on cycle 7 day 1. Samples were obtained from an open-label, multicenter, first-in-human phase I dose-escalation trial of ivuxolimab. Adults with locally advanced or metastatic head and neck squamous cell, hepatocellular, melanoma or renal cell carcinoma were enrolled in the trial. CD4+ and CD8+ T cells were sorted separately from peripheral blood before TCR sequencing. To sequence the TCRbeta CDR3 region, genomic DNA was isolated from the sorted cells. The immunoSEQ Assay was used for sequencing of TCRbeta CDR3 regions. TCRdb carries this immuneACCESS record with in-frame sequences only. Its versions omit some clonotypes, under half of them owing to an unresolved V gene in the studies checked, with the rest unexplained. The sample has about 49,000 clones on record, around 84% of them singletons. The ten biggest clones cover around 20% of the sample.

The sequence derives from an adult with an advanced solid tumor such as melanoma, head and neck, liver or kidney cancer. This sequence uses TRBV9 and TRBJ1-6; the D gene lacks a confident call. Sequenced here: CD4+ or CD8+ T cells sorted from blood, sampled in a trial of the OX40 agonist ivuxolimab. The DNA sequence is as follows: TGTGCCAGCAGCGTCGGCCCCGGCAGCCTAGCCACCTCCTATAATTCACCCCTCCACTTT. Its product reads: CASSVGPGSLATSYNSPLHF.